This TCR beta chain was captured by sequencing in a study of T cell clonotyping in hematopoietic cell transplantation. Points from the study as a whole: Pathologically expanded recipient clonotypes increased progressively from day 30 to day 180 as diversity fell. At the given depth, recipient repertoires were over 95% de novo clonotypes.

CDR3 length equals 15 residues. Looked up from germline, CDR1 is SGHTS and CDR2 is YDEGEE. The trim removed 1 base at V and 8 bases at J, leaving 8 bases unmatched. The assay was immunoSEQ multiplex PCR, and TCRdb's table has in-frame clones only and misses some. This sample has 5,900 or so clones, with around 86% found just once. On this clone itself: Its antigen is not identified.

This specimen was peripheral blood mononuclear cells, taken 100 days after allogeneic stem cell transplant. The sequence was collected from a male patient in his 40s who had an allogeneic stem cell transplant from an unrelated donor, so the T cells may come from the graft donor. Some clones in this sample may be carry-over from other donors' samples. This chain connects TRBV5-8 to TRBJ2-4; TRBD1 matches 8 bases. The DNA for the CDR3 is TGTGCCAGCAGCTTGCTCTCAGGGGGCAATGACATTCAGTACTTC. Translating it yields CASSLLSGGNDIQYF.